One and the same sample provided the 27 T cell receptor beta chains below, sequenced in a study of blood T cell repertoires in COVID-19. Sequenced by immunoSEQ multiplex PCR; TCRdb stores in-frame clones only, minus some. Among about 130,000 clones listed, roughly 84% were seen once. Sequencing used peripheral blood. The receptors were gathered from a woman older than 75 with acute or convalescent COVID-19.

The J gene is TRBJ2-1, the V gene TRBV15; tentatively, D is TRBD1 (5 bases). Trimming pared 1 base from V and 2 bases from J, leaving 18 bases between. The length of the CDR3 is 18 residues. CDR1 is LNHNV and CDR2 is YYDKDF in the germline V gene (reference sequence). The DNA for the CDR3 is TGTGCCACCAGCAGAGCATCTCTCAGGGCTACAACCTACAATGAGCAGTTCTTC. Translated: CATSRASLRATTYNEQFF.

J is TRBJ2-7 and V is TRBV3-1 (or the pseudogene TRBV3-2); 9 nucleotides align to TRBD1. Germline values: CDR1 LGHDT, CDR2 YNNKEL (reference sequence). V lost 4 bases and J lost 5; bases outside the gene matches: 9. The CDR3 is 15 amino acids. CDR3 sequence (DNA): TGTGCCAGCAGCCGCCGGACAGGGGTTTTTAACGAGCAGTACTTC. It translates to CASSRRTGVFNEQYF.

This clone was found once. The V and J genes are TRBV4-3 and TRBJ2-1; D gene ambiguous. This CDR3 contains 15 residues. Germline V gene sequence: CDR1 LGHNA, CDR2 YSLEER. V gave up 1 base and J gave up 6 bases, with 13 bases separating them. The CDR3 nucleotides read TGCGCCAGCAGCCAAGCATATTCACTACGCAATGAGCAGTTCTTC. As protein: CASSQAYSLRNEQFF.

J is TRBJ1-1 and V is TRBV7-9; 10 bases align to TRBD1. The CDR3 extends over 14 amino acids. With V trimmed by 4 bases and J by 5 bases, 4 bases remained unmatched. The germline V gene encodes CDR1 SEHNR and CDR2 FQNEAQ (reference sequence). Here the CDR3 reads CASSWKDRGTEAFF. CDR3 in DNA: TGTGCCAGCAGCTGGAAGGACAGGGGGACTGAAGCTTTCTTT.

This chain connects TRBV5-1 to TRBJ2-7; TRBD2 agrees at 13 bases. V was clipped by 0 bases and J by 7 bases; unmatched bases: 1. The germline V gene has CDR1 SGHRS and CDR2 YFSETQ. The CDR3 is made up of 14 amino acids. The CDR3 region has the DNA TGCGCCAGCAGCTTGGCGACTAGCGGGGGGGAGCAGTACTTC. This sequence encodes CASSLATSGGEQYF.

This clone was recorded only once. The V gene is TRBV2, the J gene TRBJ1-2; D unclear. V was trimmed by 4 bases and J by 0 bases, leaving 9 bases between them. The CDR3 is made up of 14 amino acids. The germline gives CDR1 SNHLY, CDR2 FYNNEI. The CDR3 is CASSAARPNYGYTF. The CDR3 nucleotides read TGTGCCAGCAGTGCCGCCAGGCCTAACTATGGCTACACCTTC.

V and J are TRBV18 and TRBJ1-1, with D possibly TRBD1 on 6 matching bases. Per germline, CDR1 KGHSH and CDR2 LQKENI. Trimming removed 3 bases from V and 4 bases from J, with 15 bases in between. The CDR3 spans 15 residues. The CDR3, as DNA: TGTGCCAGCTCACCCCTGACAGGAGCTCCCACTGAAGCTTTCTTT. It yields the protein CASSPLTGAPTEAFF. Full variable domain (missing parts from reference TRBV18 and TRBJ1-1): NAGVMQNPRHLVRRRGQEARLRCSPMKGHSHVYWYRQLPEEGLKFMVYLQKENIIDESGMPKERFSAEFPKEGPSILRIQQVVRGDSAAYFCASSPLTGAPTEAFFGQGTRLTVV.

The chain employs TRBV18 and TRBJ1-2, with 8 bases that match TRBD1. J gave up 7 bases and V 3 bases, and 4 bases lay outside the gene matches. The CDR3 has 13 amino acids. Germline CDR1 is KGHSH and CDR2 is LQKENI. The chain's CDR3 is CASSPDRASGYTF. The DNA for the CDR3 is TGTGCCAGCTCACCGGACAGGGCTAGTGGCTACACCTTC. Looking up the rest from reference TRBV18 and TRBJ1-2 gives the full variable domain: NAGVMQNPRHLVRRRGQEARLRCSPMKGHSHVYWYRQLPEEGLKFMVYLQKENIIDESGMPKERFSAEFPKEGPSILRIQQVVRGDSAAYFCASSPDRASGYTFGSGTRLTVV.

This sequence joins TRBV24-1 and TRBJ1-2, with D hard to call. Trimming shortened V by 7 bases and J by 8 bases, and 7 bases separated the two germline ends. The CDR3 is made up of 10 amino acids. Germline V gene data show CDR1 as KGHDR and CDR2 as SFDVKD. CDR3 sequence (DNA): TGTGCCACCAGGGGCCGCGGCTACACCTTC. Protein product: CATRGRGYTF.

This chain links TRBV6-5 with TRBJ2-5, with 14 positions matching TRBD2. This CDR3 region has 15 residues. Germline CDR1 MNHEY, CDR2 SVGAGI. V trimming: 6 bases; J trimming: 5 bases; junction bases outside the gene matches: 5. DNA for the CDR3: TGTGCCAGCAGCCGACTAGCGGGGGGGCGGGAGACCCAGTACTTC. Residues: CASSRLAGGRETQYF.

This chain joins TRBV28 and TRBJ2-5; the match to TRBD1 covers 7 bases. This CDR3 region has 15 residues. Germline CDR1 and CDR2: MDHEN and SYDVKM. V trimming: 5 bases; J trimming: 7 bases; junction bases outside the gene matches: 13. CDR3 sequence reads: CASSQTTGLKGTQYF. The CDR3 nucleotides are TGTGCCAGCAGTCAAACGACAGGGTTGAAGGGGACCCAGTACTTC. Full variable domain (rest looked up from reference TRBV28 and TRBJ2-5): DVKVTQSSRYLVKRTGEKVFLECVQDMDHENMFWYRQDPGLGLRLIYFSYDVKMKEKGDIPEGYSVSREKKERFSLILESASTNQTSMYLCASSQTTGLKGTQYFGPGTRLLVL.

J is TRBJ2-3 and V is TRBV6-5, with TRBD1 identical over 9 bases. This CDR3 is built from 15 residues. Germline assignment: CDR1 MNHEY and CDR2 SVGAGI. Trimming cost V 6 bases and J 2 bases; bases outside gene matches: 6. CDR3 amino acids: CASRSGQGFTDTQYF. Here the CDR3 DNA reads TGTGCCAGCAGGTCGGGACAGGGATTCACAGATACGCAGTATTTT.

J is TRBJ1-5 and V is TRBV5-6; D possibly corresponds to TRBD1 (6 bases). Looked up from germline, CDR1 is SGHDT and CDR2 is YYEEEE. This CDR3 comprises 16 residues. V gave up 3 bases and J gave up 0 bases, with 13 bases separating them. CDR3 in amino acids: CASSSSGTNSNQPQHF. Here the CDR3 DNA reads TGTGCCAGCAGCTCCTCCGGGACAAATAGCAATCAGCCCCAGCATTTT. The variable domain in full, with the rest retrieved from reference TRBV5-6 and TRBJ1-5, is DAGVTQSPTHLIKTRGQQVTLRCSPKSGHDTVSWYQQALGQGPQFIFQYYEEEERQRGNFPDRFSGHQFPNYSSELNVNALLLGDSALYLCASSSSGTNSNQPQHFGDGTRLSIL.

The chain recombines TRBV11-2 with TRBJ2-3, with D perhaps matching TRBD2 (6 bases). CDR1 SGHAT and CDR2 FQNNGV come from the germline V gene. Trimming took 3 bases from V and 4 from J, leaving 20 bases between them. The CDR3 runs to 17 residues. In DNA form, the CDR3 reads TGTGCCAGCAGCTTCAGGGAGGTAGTTCAGGTTCCAGATACGCAGTATTTT. This codes for CASSFREVVQVPDTQYF.

This clone was detected once. The J gene is TRBJ2-5, the V gene TRBV19; TRBD1 might be the D (5 bases). Germline V CDR1 and CDR2: LNHDA, SQIVND (reference sequence). CDR3 length equals 14 residues. With 1 base removed from V and 5 bases from J, the gap between germline ends came to 11 bases. CDR3 sequence reads: CASSIVQGGETQYF. For the CDR3, the DNA is TGTGCCAGTAGTATAGTTCAGGGTGGGGAGACCCAGTACTTC.

The gene calls are TRBV24-1 and TRBJ2-1; D gene uncertain. The V gene lost 5 bases and the J gene lost 0 bases, with 10 bases spanning the gap. Germline loops: CDR1 KGHDR, CDR2 SFDVKD. This CDR3 is 15 amino acids long. The CDR3 coding sequence is TGTGCCACCAGTGGCGGCTCCCACTCCTACAATGAGCAGTTCTTC. This encodes CATSGGSHSYNEQFF.

This chain joins TRBV4-1 and TRBJ1-2, with TRBD1 matching over 8 bases. The length of the CDR3 is 14 residues. Losses at the gene ends were 4 bases for V and 8 bases for J; bases not matched to a gene: 9. Germline CDR1 is MGHRA and CDR2 is YSYEKL. The CDR3 coding sequence is TGCGCCAGCAGCCCTTTTGGGACAGGAGGGGGCTACACCTTC. This encodes CASSPFGTGGGYTF.

The V gene is TRBV5-1, the J gene TRBJ1-6, with D maybe TRBD1 (6 bases). The CDR3 is made up of 16 amino acids. V dropped 4 bases and J dropped 4 bases, with 15 bases sitting between them. Germline V gene lookup returns CDR1 SGHRS and CDR2 YFSETQ. This CDR3 is CASSVTGTTYNSPLHF. CDR3 in DNA: TGCGCCAGCAGCGTAACCGGGACAACTTATAATTCACCCCTCCACTTT.

On this clone itself: Other DNA sequences of this sample code for an identical CDR3. The chain couples TRBV18 to TRBJ2-7; 7 positions match TRBD2. Germline CDR1 reads KGHSH; CDR2 reads LQKENI. Trimming removed 6 bases from V and 3 bases from J; junction bases left unmatched: 14. This CDR3 spans 16 amino acids. The CDR3 DNA follows: TGTGCCAGCTCGCCAAAGTCGGGAGGTGCTCTCTACGAGCAGTACTTC. It is translated as CASSPKSGGALYEQYF.

The J gene is TRBJ1-5, the V gene TRBV10-3; 8 nucleotides match TRBD1. The CDR3 is 14 residues long. The germline CDR1 and CDR2 sequences are ENHRY and SYGVKD. V shed 6 bases and J 6 bases; nucleotides not matched to a gene: 7. CDR3 DNA: TGTGCCATCAGGGGGACAGGAATGGGTCAGCCCCAGCATTTT. Its protein is CAIRGTGMGQPQHF.

The genes are TRBV6-5 and TRBJ2-1; TRBD1 might be the D (6 bases). CDR1 and CDR2 (germline): MNHEY, SVGAGI. V lost 0 bases, J lost 7 bases, and 13 bases lay in between. CDR3 size: 15 residues. The CDR3 protein is CASSYSGQGRNEQFF. The CDR3 bases are TGTGCCAGCAGTTACTCAGGGCAGGGGCGGAATGAGCAGTTCTTC.

This clone was observed a single time. V gene TRBV7-9 combines with J gene TRBJ2-1; tentative D call: TRBD2 (6 bases). The CDR3 runs to 12 residues. The germline V gene has CDR1 SEHNR and CDR2 FQNEAQ (reference sequence). Between the trimmed V and J ends, which lost 1 base and 12 bases, there was a span of 10 bases. CDR3 sequence (DNA): TGTGCCAGCAGCTTAGGACTAGGAGGGCAGTTCTTC. It translates to CASSLGLGGQFF.

The rearrangement links TRBV7-2 to TRBJ2-3, with D possibly TRBD1 on 6 matching bases. Germline CDR1 is SGHTA and CDR2 is FQGNSA. This CDR3 has 14 residues. V was trimmed by 4 bases and J by 12 bases, leaving 20 bases between them. The CDR3 DNA reads as TGTGCCAGCAGCTCTAATACAGGGCAAGGAAATCAGTATTTT. Residues: CASSSNTGQGNQYF.

This chain joins TRBV3-1 (or the pseudogene TRBV3-2) and TRBJ2-2, with D perhaps matching TRBD1 (7 bases). The CDR3 spans 16 residues. The germline CDR1 and CDR2 sequences are LGHDT and YNNKEL (reference sequence). V lost 1 base to trimming and J lost 4 bases, with 13 bases between them. DNA for the CDR3: TGTGCCAGCAGCCAAGCCAGACAGGGAGGCACCGGGGAGCTGTTTTTT. Protein sequence: CASSQARQGGTGELFF.

The rearrangement uses TRBV5-1 and TRBJ2-1; TRBD2 agrees at 14 bases. In germline, CDR1 is SGHRS, CDR2 YFSETQ. The trim removed 0 bases at V and 8 bases at J, leaving 10 bases unmatched. This CDR3 is built from 18 residues. In DNA, the CDR3 is TGCGCCAGCAGCTTGGAACCCGGGACTAGCGGGAGAAGTTATGAGCAGTTCTTC. Translating gives CASSLEPGTSGRSYEQFF.

The genes are TRBV10-3 and TRBJ1-2; D unresolved. The V and J ends lost 6 bases and 4 bases respectively, with 9 bases between them. The CDR3 is made up of 12 amino acids. The germline V gene has CDR1 ENHRY and CDR2 SYGVKD. The CDR3 DNA reads TGTGCCATCAGCGACATCGGCTATGGCTACACCTTC. Translated: CAISDIGYGYTF.

The gene calls are TRBV7-2 and TRBJ1-1, with D perhaps matching TRBD1 (5 bases). V lost 10 bases to trimming and J lost 5 bases, with 17 bases between them. Germline CDR1 and CDR2: SGHTA and FQGNSA. This CDR3 is built from 13 residues. The CDR3 DNA follows: TGTGCCACTATCGGGGGGGTGTGGACTGAAGCTTTCTTT. This encodes CATIGGVWTEAFF.